This passage covers 27 T cell receptor beta chains from one sample sequenced in a study of cytomegalovirus exposure and HLA in healthy donors. The PCR made use of 60 Vbeta and 13 Jbeta primers. Sequencing used immunoSEQ multiplex PCR; TCRdb keeps in-frame clones, though not all of them. The data hold around 150,000 clones, with roughly 83% observed a single time. The sample consisted of PBMCs. Receptor source: a man in his forties in good health and CMV-seronegative.

This clone was seen a few times. The V gene is TRBV9, the J gene TRBJ1-4; 11 positions agree with TRBD1. This CDR3 comprises 15 residues. Germline V gene sequence: CDR1 SGDLS, CDR2 YYNGEE. The trim removed 2 bases at V and 8 bases at J, leaving 5 bases unmatched. The CDR3 DNA reads as TGTGCCAGCAGCGTCGGACAGGGGGCAGGAGAAAAACTGTTTTTT. Protein: CASSVGQGAGEKLFF.

The J gene is TRBJ2-7, the V gene TRBV9; no firm D call. This CDR3 region has 13 residues. Trimming took 0 bases from V and 6 from J, leaving 10 bases between them. CDR1 is SGDLS and CDR2 is YYNGEE in the germline V gene. DNA of the CDR3: TGTGCCAGCAGCGTAGGATCACAGAGCGAGCAGTACTTC. Its protein product is CASSVGSQSEQYF. Based on the CDR3 plus reference TRBV9 and TRBJ2-7, the full variable domain is DSGVTQTPKHLITATGQRVTLRCSPRSGDLSVYWYQQSLDQGLQFLIQYYNGEERAKGNILERFSAQQFPDLHSELNLSSLELGDSALYFCASSVGSQSEQYFGPGTRLTVT.

The chain recombines TRBV29-1 with TRBJ2-7, with 8 bases identical to TRBD2. V shed 0 bases and J 4 bases; nucleotides not matched to a gene: 8. CDR1 SQVTM and CDR2 ANQGSEA come from the germline V gene. The CDR3 runs 15 residues. The CDR3, as DNA: TGCAGCGTTGAAGATCAGGAAGCGGGAGAATACGAGCAGTACTTC. It codes for CSVEDQEAGEYEQYF.

In the case of this clone: At one of its ends the junction is not consistent with the germline gene, which may arise from a read error. This sequence joins TRBV7-7 and TRBJ2-3; 7 bases align to TRBD2. The CDR3 is made up of 13 amino acids. Looked up from germline, CDR1 is SSHAT and CDR2 is FNYEAQ (reference sequence). The CDR3 region has the DNA TGTGCTAGCAGCTTGGGTAGCGGGGATACGCAGTATTTT. Residues: CASSLGSGDTQYF. The full variable domain, with the rest looked up from reference TRBV7-7 and TRBJ2-3, is GAGVSQSPRYKVTKRGQDVTLRCDPISSHATLYWYQQALGQGPEFLTYFNYEAQPDKSGLPSDRFSAERPEGSISTLTIQRTEQRDSAMYRCASSLGSGDTQYFGPGTRLTVL.

The chain employs TRBV20-1 and TRBJ1-1, with D unresolved. Germline CDR1 and CDR2: DFQATT and SNEGSKA (reference sequence). The CDR3 totals 11 residues. V gave up 5 bases and J gave up 12 bases, with 16 bases separating them. The CDR3 spells CSAWEEFSTFF. CDR3 DNA sequence: TGCAGTGCTTGGGAGGAATTTTCGACTTTCTTT.

This chain connects TRBV4-2 to TRBJ1-2; 7 nucleotides line up with TRBD1. Germline-derived CDR1 and CDR2 are LGHNA and YNFKEQ. J lost 7 bases, V lost 0 bases, and 14 bases had no gene match. The CDR3 contains 17 residues. CDR3 in amino acids: CASSQEGGRQGYGGYTF. CDR3 bases: TGTGCCAGCAGCCAAGAAGGGGGAAGACAGGGTTATGGTGGCTACACCTTC.

This chain links TRBV6-1 with TRBJ1-2; D uncertain. The CDR3 covers 14 residues. Trimming left V 2 bases short and J 3 bases short, with 10 bases between. Germline CDR1 reads MNHNS; CDR2 reads SASEGT. This chain's CDR3 is CASSERSQYYGYTF. As DNA, the CDR3 is TGTGCCAGCAGTGAAAGGTCACAGTACTATGGCTACACCTTC.

V usage is TRBV13 and J usage is TRBJ2-1, with 14 positions matching TRBD2. The CDR3 is made up of 17 amino acids. V shed 4 bases and J 5 bases; nucleotides not matched to a gene: 7. CDR1 and CDR2 from the germline V gene are PRHDT and FYEKMQ (reference sequence). The CDR3 coding sequence is TGTGCCAGCAGCTCCCGGACTAGCGGGAGGCTCCACAATGAGCAGTTCTTC. Translated, it gives CASSSRTSGRLHNEQFF.

In DNA, the CDR3 is TGCGCCAGCAGCTATCCCGGACAGGGAAGGACAGATACGCAGTATTTT. It specifies CASSYPGQGRTDTQYF. This sequence joins TRBV4-1 and TRBJ2-3; 8 bases are a match to TRBD1. CDR3 length equals 16 residues. The junction had 10 bases not matched to a gene; V was cut back by 5 bases and J by 3 bases. Germline V gives CDR1 MGHRA, CDR2 YSYEKL.

The chain recombines TRBV7-6 with TRBJ2-7; TRBD1 aligns across 8 bases. Germline V CDR1 and CDR2: SGHVS, FNYEAQ. This CDR3 is 15 amino acids long. With V trimmed by 3 bases and J by 2 bases, 6 bases remained unmatched. The CDR3 DNA follows: TGTGCCAGCAGCTTGGGGACAGGTCTAGCCTACGAGCAGTACTTC. It is translated as CASSLGTGLAYEQYF.

The chain joins TRBV28 to TRBJ1-4; D unclear. Germline V CDR1 and CDR2: MDHEN, SYDVKM. Trimming removed 2 bases at V and 2 bases at J, with 3 bases between. The CDR3 length is 13 residues. DNA for the CDR3: TGTGCCAGCAGTTTACGGACTAATGAAAAACTGTTTTTT. This translates into CASSLRTNEKLFF.

The chain carries TRBV19 and TRBJ2-1; TRBD2 agrees at 8 bases. Germline trimming cut 3 bases from V and 4 bases from J; bases unmatched to any gene: 5. CDR1 is LNHDA and CDR2 is SQIVND in the germline V gene (reference sequence). The CDR3 runs 15 residues. The CDR3 reads CASSIKAGGYNEQFF. CDR3 in DNA: TGTGCCAGTAGTATTAAGGCGGGAGGATACAATGAGCAGTTCTTC. Filled out from reference TRBV19 and TRBJ2-1, the complete variable domain reads DGGITQSPKYLFRKEGQNVTLSCEQNLNHDAMYWYRQDPGQGLRLIYYSQIVNDFQKGDIAEGYSVSREKKESFPLTVTSAQKNPTAFYLCASSIKAGGYNEQFFGPGTRLTVL.

DNA of the CDR3: TGTGCCAGCAGCATACTAGCGGGGGAGAGCACAGATACGCAGTATTTT. Translated, it gives CASSILAGESTDTQYF. V and J are TRBV5-6 and TRBJ2-3; 11 bases align to TRBD2. The J segment lost 0 bases and the V segment lost 4 bases, leaving 4 bases of the junction unmatched. This CDR3 has 16 amino acids. Germline V lookup: CDR1 SGHDT, CDR2 YYEEEE.

The J gene is TRBJ1-1, the V gene TRBV6-5; D call uncertain. This CDR3 comprises 12 residues. V was cut by 6 bases and J by 3 bases, with 8 bases left in between. Germline V gene sequence: CDR1 MNHEY, CDR2 SVGAGI. The CDR3 region is CASRGVYTEAFF. The DNA for the CDR3 is TGTGCCAGCAGGGGCGTCTACACTGAAGCTTTCTTT.

The J gene is TRBJ1-1, the V gene TRBV7-9; 9 bases fit TRBD1. The CDR3 covers 13 residues. J lost 8 bases, V lost 6 bases, and 7 bases had no gene match. Looked up from germline, CDR1 is SEHNR and CDR2 is FQNEAQ (reference sequence). The CDR3 DNA reads TGTGCCAGCAGGTCCACAGGGGGCTCAGAAGCTTTCTTT. It codes for CASRSTGGSEAFF.

This chain connects TRBV6-6 to TRBJ1-6, with D unclear. V was cut by 0 bases and J by 10 bases, with 7 bases left in between. This CDR3 region has 13 residues. CDR1 is MNHNY, CDR2 SVGAGI, per germline (reference sequence). The CDR3 region is CASSYSRESPLHF. CDR3 nucleotide sequence: TGTGCCAGCAGTTACTCTAGGGAGTCACCCCTCCACTTT.

The chain joins TRBV30 to TRBJ2-3; no clear D gene. Germline-derived CDR1 and CDR2 are GTSNPN and SVGIG (reference sequence). This CDR3 comprises 18 residues. Trimming left V 2 bases short and J 0 bases short, with 21 bases between. This chain's CDR3 is CAWSSYLDLGPSTDTQYF. The DNA of the CDR3 is TGTGCCTGGAGTTCTTACCTCGACTTAGGTCCTAGCACAGATACGCAGTATTTT.

In its sample, this clone was seen a few times. The chain is built from TRBV19 and TRBJ2-5; tentative D call: TRBD1 (6 bases). Deletions cut 3 bases from V and 1 base from J, with 9 bases between. The CDR3 is 14 residues long. Germline CDR1 is LNHDA and CDR2 is SQIVND (reference sequence). The CDR3 region has the DNA TGTGCCAGTAGTATCACAGGGCCCCAAGAGACCCAGTACTTC. Its protein product is CASSITGPQETQYF. Variable domain in full (rest from reference TRBV19 and TRBJ2-5): DGGITQSPKYLFRKEGQNVTLSCEQNLNHDAMYWYRQDPGQGLRLIYYSQIVNDFQKGDIAEGYSVSREKKESFPLTVTSAQKNPTAFYLCASSITGPQETQYFGPGTRLLVL.

V gene TRBV25-1 combines with J gene TRBJ1-2; TRBD1 aligns across 9 bases. Germline V gene data show CDR1 as MGHDK and CDR2 as SYGVNS. Trimming removed 8 bases from V and 7 bases from J; junction bases left unmatched: 8. This CDR3 is built from 13 residues. In DNA form, the CDR3 reads TGTGCCAGCGGACAGGGGTCAGTCCGTGGCTACACCTTC. Translated, it gives CASGQGSVRGYTF.

The chain carries TRBV29-1 and TRBJ2-3; 15 positions match TRBD2. The CDR3 sequence is 16 residues long. Germline CDR1 and CDR2: SQVTM and ANQGSEA. V lost 4 bases, J lost 3 bases, and 5 bases stayed unmatched. Written as DNA, the CDR3 is TGCAGCGTTGGGGGGACTAGCGGGGGGTATACAGATACGCAGTATTTT. Its protein product is CSVGGTSGGYTDTQYF.

This clone is a singleton in its sample. This specimen includes other DNA sequences encoding the same CDR3. The V gene is TRBV30, the J gene TRBJ2-3; 7 nucleotides line up with TRBD2. Unmatched junction bases numbered 6, after V lost 0 bases and J lost 3 bases. Germline CDR1 is GTSNPN and CDR2 is SVGIG (reference sequence). The CDR3 is made up of 15 amino acids. CDR3: CAWSVGAGVTDTQYF. The DNA for the CDR3 is TGTGCCTGGAGTGTCGGCGCGGGAGTAACAGATACGCAGTATTTT.

The chain joins TRBV28 to TRBJ2-2, with D tentatively TRBD1 (5 bases). This CDR3 has 15 residues. The germline CDR1 and CDR2 sequences are MDHEN and SYDVKM. V was pared by 6 bases and J by 3 bases, with 14 bases between. CDR3 nucleotides: TGTGCCAGCAGACCTGAAGGGGCGCACACCGGGGAGCTGTTTTTT. The encoded protein is CASRPEGAHTGELFF. Full variable domain (outside the CDR3, taken from reference TRBV28 and TRBJ2-2): DVKVTQSSRYLVKRTGEKVFLECVQDMDHENMFWYRQDPGLGLRLIYFSYDVKMKEKGDIPEGYSVSREKKERFSLILESASTNQTSMYLCASRPEGAHTGELFFGEGSRLTVL.

The V gene is TRBV6-1, the J gene TRBJ2-7, with D unclear. The CDR3 has 11 residues. Trimming took 5 bases from V and 6 from J, leaving 8 bases between them. Germline V CDR1 and CDR2: MNHNS, SASEGT. The CDR3 nucleotides read TGTGCCAGCAGTCTCGGTCGCGAGCAGTACTTC. Its protein product is CASSLGREQYF.

The chain is built from TRBV9 and TRBJ2-3; 7 bases agree with TRBD1. Germline V gene sequence: CDR1 SGDLS, CDR2 YYNGEE. V trimming: 2 bases; J trimming: 1 base; junction bases outside the gene matches: 13. This CDR3 region has 18 residues. The CDR3: CASSVAISTGTGTDTQYF. The CDR3 DNA reads as TGTGCCAGCAGCGTGGCTATTTCTACCGGGACAGGCACAGATACGCAGTATTTT.

This clone came up once. The chain is built from TRBV7-2 and TRBJ2-7, with a tentative D call TRBD2 (7 bases). This CDR3 has 14 residues. Deletions cut 1 base from V and 7 bases from J, with 14 bases between. The V gene's germline CDR1 is SGHTA and CDR2 FQGNSA. CDR3 residues: CASSLGGGRVEQYF. CDR3 coding DNA: TGTGCCAGCAGCTTAGGGGGGGGCAGGGTGGAGCAGTACTTC.

This clone has only a few counts. The J gene is TRBJ2-1, the V gene TRBV27, with 10 bases that match TRBD2. The germline gives CDR1 MNHEY, CDR2 SMNVEV (reference sequence). The V and J ends lost 3 bases and 1 base, in that order; junction bases with no gene match: 3. The CDR3 has 16 amino acids. This CDR3 reads CASSFTSGVSYNEQFF. The DNA of the CDR3 is TGTGCCAGCAGTTTCACTAGCGGGGTTTCCTACAATGAGCAGTTCTTC.

The J gene is TRBJ1-2, the V gene TRBV18; 8 bases line up with TRBD1. Germline V CDR1 and CDR2: KGHSH, LQKENI. CDR3 size: 13 residues. Losses at the gene ends were 4 bases for V and 7 bases for J; bases not matched to a gene: 5. The CDR3 DNA sequence: TGTGCCAGCTCACGGGGGACAGGCGGTGGCTACACCTTC. Amino acid sequence: CASSRGTGGGYTF.